A single sample is the source of the 30 T cell receptor beta chains below, sequenced in a study of Ad26.COV2.S vaccination and SARS-CoV-2 variants. Sequencing was performed with immunoSEQ multiplex PCR; in TCRdb, only in-frame clones are kept and a portion is missing. The table has approximately 450,000 clones, 90% seen once. The treatment is: around 19 received Ad26.COV2.S at low or high dose, single or two shots; several received placebo; per-sample allocation not given. Vaccine and placebo recipients were sampled on day 63 after the first injection. Here the sequenced sample was peripheral blood, taken in a trial of Ad26.COV2.S vaccine versus placebo. The receptor set was obtained from a person between 18 and 60 years old who received the Ad26.COV2.S COVID-19 vaccine or a placebo.

This clone was recorded once. This chain uses TRBV7-8 with TRBJ2-1; D is possibly TRBD2 (5 bases). Trimming removed 5 bases from V and 13 bases from J, with 15 bases in between. The germline V gene encodes CDR1 SGHVS and CDR2 FQNEAQ. CDR3 length equals 12 residues. The DNA of the CDR3 is TGTGCCAGCAGCCCAACCGGGGTAGCCCAGTTCTTC. Translated: CASSPTGVAQFF.

This clone was counted once. The chain is built from TRBV9 and TRBJ1-5; TRBD1 is a possible D gene (5 bases). This CDR3 comprises 14 residues. Trimming cost V 0 bases and J 3 bases, with 7 bases left between them. Germline assignment: CDR1 SGDLS and CDR2 YYNGEE. CDR3 in amino acids: CASSVGGDNQPQHF. CDR3 in DNA: TGTGCCAGCAGCGTAGGGGGGGACAATCAGCCCCAGCATTTT.

The rearrangement uses TRBV7-8 and TRBJ1-5; D is undetermined. The CDR3 is 16 amino acids. V was shortened by 1 base and J by 0 bases, with 10 bases between the two germline ends. Germline CDR1 and CDR2: SGHVS and FQNEAQ. CDR3 nucleotides: TGTGCCAGCAGCTTAGGCAGGTGGACTAGCAATCAGCCCCAGCATTTT. It codes for CASSLGRWTSNQPQHF. Complete variable domain (other parts from reference TRBV7-8 and TRBJ1-5): GAGVSQSPRYKVAKRGQDVALRCDPISGHVSLFWYQQALGQGPEFLTYFQNEAQLDKSGLPSDRFFAERPEGSVSTLKIQRTQQEDSAVYLCASSLGRWTSNQPQHFGDGTRLSIL.

Concerning this clone: The same CDR3 can be traced to other DNA sequences in this sample. The chain has TRBV30 and TRBJ2-7; D not certain. The CDR3 is 12 amino acids. The V end was cut by 1 base, the J end by 4 bases, with 8 bases between. Per the germline V gene, CDR1 is GTSNPN and CDR2 is SVGIG (reference sequence). The CDR3 DNA reads TGTGCCTGGAGTGGGATCTCTTACGAGCAGTACTTC. This codes for CAWSGISYEQYF.

The chain is built from TRBV7-8 and TRBJ2-5; D is possibly TRBD1 (6 bases). V lost 1 base to trimming and J lost 2 bases, with 14 bases between them. The CDR3 has 16 amino acids. Germline V gene data show CDR1 as SGHVS and CDR2 as FQNEAQ. CDR3 sequence (DNA): TGTGCCAGCAGCTTAGGTATAGTCCAGGGGCAAGAGACCCAGTACTTC. Its protein product is CASSLGIVQGQETQYF. The full variable domain, rest sourced from reference TRBV7-8 and TRBJ2-5, is GAGVSQSPRYKVAKRGQDVALRCDPISGHVSLFWYQQALGQGPEFLTYFQNEAQLDKSGLPSDRFFAERPEGSVSTLKIQRTQQEDSAVYLCASSLGIVQGQETQYFGPGTRLLVL.

V and J are TRBV2 and TRBJ2-7, with D tentatively TRBD2 (5 bases). Germline loops: CDR1 SNHLY, CDR2 FYNNEI. The CDR3 totals 14 residues. The V end lost 6 bases, the J end lost 0 bases, and 12 bases lay between the germline ends. The CDR3 sequence is CASRGRGSSYEQYF. The CDR3 DNA follows: TGTGCCAGCAGAGGCCGGGGTAGCTCCTACGAGCAGTACTTC.

J is TRBJ1-6 and V is TRBV5-1, with 9 positions matching TRBD1. Germline V CDR1 and CDR2: SGHRS, YFSETQ. There are 16 residues in the CDR3. Trimming removed 1 base from V and 6 bases from J; junction bases left unmatched: 5. CDR3 sequence: CASSLLSGQGNSPLHF. CDR3 nucleotides: TGCGCCAGCAGCTTGTTGTCGGGACAGGGTAATTCACCCCTCCACTTT.

This clone was observed a few times. The V call is TRBV7-3, the J call TRBJ2-1; 13 bases agree with TRBD2. This CDR3 spans 15 amino acids. CDR1 is SGHTA and CDR2 is FQGTGA in the germline V gene. V shed 5 bases, J shed 4 bases, and the junction held 2 bases outside the gene matches. CDR3 nucleotides: TGTGCCAGCAGCCCGGGACTAGCGGGATACAATGAGCAGTTCTTC. Protein: CASSPGLAGYNEQFF.

In its sample, this clone was seen once. V usage is TRBV4-3 and J usage is TRBJ2-2; D is unresolved. V was clipped by 0 bases and J by 1 base, with 9 bases between them. The CDR3 runs to 16 residues. CDR1 and CDR2 (germline): LGHNA, YSLEER. The CDR3 DNA sequence: TGCGCCAGCAGCCAAGAACCCGGAAGGAACACCGGGGAGCTGTTTTTT. This gives the protein CASSQEPGRNTGELFF.

The genes are TRBV4-3 and TRBJ1-1; D is possibly TRBD1 (5 bases). The germline gives CDR1 LGHNA, CDR2 YSLEER. V was trimmed by 0 bases and J by 4 bases, leaving 12 bases between them. The CDR3 runs 15 residues. The CDR3 DNA follows: TGCGCCAGCAGCCAAGATACCGGGGGGAGCACTGAAGCTTTCTTT. Protein: CASSQDTGGSTEAFF.

This sequence joins TRBV29-1 and TRBJ2-2, with a tentative D call TRBD1 (5 bases). In germline, CDR1 is SQVTM, CDR2 ANQGSEA. This CDR3 has 11 amino acids. The ends were cut back, 7 bases at V and 6 bases at J, with 9 bases in the middle. The CDR3 region has the DNA TGCAGCGCAAAGGGGCCCGGGGAGCTGTTTTTT. This translates into CSAKGPGELFF.

V usage is TRBV19 and J usage is TRBJ2-7; possibly TRBD1 for D (6 bases). V dropped 4 bases and J dropped 6 bases, with 10 bases sitting between them. This CDR3 region has 12 residues. Germline V gene data show CDR1 as LNHDA and CDR2 as SQIVND (reference sequence). This CDR3 is CASSTTGSEQYF. The CDR3 nucleotides read TGTGCCAGTAGTACGACAGGTTCCGAGCAGTACTTC.

This clone was found once. This chain joins TRBV14 and TRBJ2-7, with D perhaps matching TRBD1 or TRBD2 (5 bases each). Per the germline V gene, CDR1 is SGHDN and CDR2 is FVKESK. V lost 1 base and J 2 bases, leaving 12 bases between the germline ends. This CDR3 comprises 15 residues. This CDR3 is CASSQGWQGPYEQYF. The CDR3 DNA sequence: TGTGCCAGCAGCCAAGGTTGGCAGGGACCCTACGAGCAGTACTTC.

The CDR3 region is CASSLAEKTVQETQYF. The CDR3 DNA reads as TGCGCCAGCAGCTTGGCGGAAAAAACGGTCCAAGAGACCCAGTACTTC. V usage is TRBV5-1 and J usage is TRBJ2-5; D remains ambiguous. Germline V gives CDR1 SGHRS, CDR2 YFSETQ. This CDR3 is built from 16 residues. The V and J ends lost 0 bases and 1 base respectively, with 13 bases between them. The full variable domain, in which reference TRBV5-1 and TRBJ2-5 provide the parts outside the CDR3, is KAGVTQTPRYLIKTRGQQVTLSCSPISGHRSVSWYQQTPGQGLQFLFEYFSETQRNKGNFPGRFSGRQFSNSRSEMNVSTLELGDSALYLCASSLAEKTVQETQYFGPGTRLLVL.

The chain uses TRBV7-9 and TRBJ2-3; TRBD2 matches 7 bases. Trimming at V came to 5 bases and at J to 2 bases, leaving 4 bases not matched to a gene. The CDR3 runs to 14 residues. CDR1 and CDR2 from the germline V gene are SEHNR and FQNEAQ (reference sequence). CDR3 residues: CASSVTSFTDTQYF. The CDR3 DNA is TGTGCCAGCAGCGTGACTAGCTTCACAGATACGCAGTATTTT.

The CDR3 DNA reads TGTGCCAGCAGCTCGGTAGCGGGAGGTGTCGATGAGCAGTTCTTC. Translated, it gives CASSSVAGGVDEQFF. The chain combines TRBV11-3 with TRBJ2-1; 10 nucleotides line up with TRBD2. The V gene end was trimmed by 4 bases and the J gene end by 8 bases; junction bases not matched to a gene: 8. This CDR3 has 15 amino acids. CDR1 and CDR2 (germline): SGHNT, YENEEA.

The V call is TRBV25-1, the J call TRBJ1-1; 11 bases line up with TRBD1. V dropped 4 bases and J dropped 5; count of bases not matched to a gene: 3. CDR3 length: 14 residues. The germline V gene has CDR1 MGHDK and CDR2 SYGVNS. CDR3 sequence reads: CASSGTGGGTEAFF. The CDR3 nucleotides read TGTGCCAGCAGTGGGACAGGGGGCGGAACTGAAGCTTTCTTT.

The sample holds one count of this clone. The rearrangement joins TRBV10-3 to TRBJ1-5; the D gene is possibly TRBD1 (6 bases). This CDR3 spans 14 amino acids. Trimming shortened V by 10 bases and J by 2 bases, and 15 bases separated the two germline ends. Germline V gene sequence: CDR1 ENHRY, CDR2 SYGVKD. The CDR3 DNA reads as TGTGCCAGTACAGGGACGAGGGGCAATCAGCCCCAGCATTTT. Translated: CASTGTRGNQPQHF.

The CDR3 DNA reads as TGTGCCAGCAGCCTTACAGGGGTAGAGACCCAGTACTTC. This gives the protein CASSLTGVETQYF. The V and J genes are TRBV11-3 and TRBJ2-5, with 7 bases lining up with TRBD1. Trimming at V came to 5 bases and at J to 4 bases, leaving 4 bases not matched to a gene. The CDR3 consists of 13 residues. Germline-derived CDR1 and CDR2 are SGHNT and YENEEA.

In DNA, the CDR3 is TGTGCCACCAGCAGCCCCTGGTCCGCCACTGAAGCTTTCTTT. This gives the protein CATSSPWSATEAFF. This chain connects TRBV15 to TRBJ1-1; D gene ambiguous. CDR1 is LNHNV and CDR2 is YYDKDF in the germline V gene (reference sequence). The CDR3 totals 14 residues. Trimming cost V 3 bases and J 4 bases, with 12 bases left between them.

The chain uses TRBV11-2 and TRBJ2-7; D uncertain. This CDR3 is 14 amino acids long. V lost 2 bases to trimming and J lost 6 bases, with 14 bases between them. CDR1 and CDR2 from the germline V gene are SGHAT and FQNNGV. CDR3 nucleotide sequence: TGTGCCAGCAGCTTATTAGGTTCAGGATCCGAGCAGTACTTC. This codes for CASSLLGSGSEQYF.

The chain carries TRBV3-1 (or the pseudogene TRBV3-2) and TRBJ1-3, with D perhaps TRBD1 (6 bases). Germline V lookup: CDR1 LGHDT, CDR2 YNNKEL (reference sequence). V lost 1 base and J 1 base, leaving 14 bases between the germline ends. The CDR3 totals 17 residues. Here the CDR3 DNA reads TGTGCCAGCAGCCAAGGTGGGGGCAGCGCATCTGGAAACACCATATATTTT. It specifies CASSQGGGSASGNTIYF.

This CDR3 is CASSQGGQYNSPLHF. In nucleotides, the CDR3 is TGCGCCAGCAGCCAAGGGGGACAGTATAATTCACCCCTCCACTTT. This rearrangement joins TRBV4-3 to TRBJ1-6, with 7 bases lining up with TRBD1. Losses at the gene ends were 1 base for V and 4 bases for J; bases not matched to a gene: 1. The germline gives CDR1 LGHNA, CDR2 YSLEER. The CDR3 loop spans 15 amino acids.

The J gene is TRBJ2-1, the V gene TRBV7-3; D might be TRBD2 (6 bases). Germline V lookup: CDR1 SGHTA, CDR2 FQGTGA. Between the trimmed V and J ends, which lost 4 bases and 9 bases, there was a span of 16 bases. This CDR3 has 14 residues. CDR3 DNA sequence: TGTGCCAGCAGCTCAACCGGGACTCTGGGTGAGCAGTTCTTC. Translation: CASSSTGTLGEQFF.

V is TRBV3-1 (or the pseudogene TRBV3-2) and J is TRBJ2-7, with D possibly matching TRBD1 (6 bases). The CDR3 consists of 13 residues. V lost 3 bases and J lost 3, with 9 bases in between. The germline CDR1 and CDR2 sequences are LGHDT and YNNKEL (reference sequence). The CDR3 DNA reads as TGTGCCAGCAGCCAGTGGACAGACTACGAGCAGTACTTC. It specifies CASSQWTDYEQYF.

This chain uses TRBV5-4 with TRBJ2-1, with 10 positions matching TRBD2. This CDR3 has 15 amino acids. CDR1 and CDR2 (germline): SGHNT, YYREEE (reference sequence). J gave up 4 bases and V 2 bases, and 3 bases lay outside the gene matches. The CDR3 here is CASSLAGGKYNEQFF. In DNA, the CDR3 is TGTGCCAGCAGCTTAGCGGGAGGGAAATACAATGAGCAGTTCTTC.

CDR3 bases: TGTGCCTGGAGTGTACAGGGCGCGGATACTGAAGCTTTCTTT. Translated: CAWSVQGADTEAFF. The chain couples TRBV30 to TRBJ1-1; D possibly corresponds to TRBD1 (6 bases). The V gene's germline CDR1 is GTSNPN and CDR2 SVGIG (reference sequence). The germline V and J ends were trimmed by 0 bases and 5 bases, with 13 bases remaining between them. The CDR3 sequence is 14 residues long.

The V call is TRBV2, the J call TRBJ2-3; 7 nucleotides align to TRBD2. This CDR3 spans 12 amino acids. Germline V gene lookup returns CDR1 SNHLY and CDR2 FYNNEI. After removal of 9 bases from V and 0 bases from J, the junction contained 0 bases not matched to a gene. DNA of the CDR3: TGTGCCAGGACTAGCAGCACAGATACGCAGTATTTT. As protein: CARTSSTDTQYF.

This sequence joins TRBV7-9 and TRBJ2-7, with 7 positions matching TRBD2. This CDR3 has 16 amino acids. Germline CDR1 reads SEHNR; CDR2 reads FQNEAQ (reference sequence). Losses at the gene ends were 5 bases for V and 3 bases for J; bases not matched to a gene: 13. The CDR3 nucleotides read TGTGCCAGCAGCGCTAGCCAGGCTAGCGGAATCTACGAGCAGTACTTC. Its translation: CASSASQASGIYEQYF.

The V and J genes are TRBV4-3 and TRBJ2-7; 7 bases are a match to TRBD2. CDR3 size: 15 residues. The junction had 6 bases not matched to a gene; V was cut back by 4 bases and J by 0 bases. Germline values: CDR1 LGHNA, CDR2 YSLEER. As DNA, the CDR3 is TGCGCCAGCAGCCTTTGGGAGGGGAGCTCCTACGAGCAGTACTTC. Encoded protein: CASSLWEGSSYEQYF.